The clone carrying this T cell receptor beta chain was detected a few times. V shed 1 base and J shed 6 bases, with 6 bases lying between them. CDR1 and CDR2 (germline): MGHRA, YSYEKL. This CDR3 is built from 13 residues. The data belong to a study of regulatory dendritic cells for organ transplantation. Repertoires were generated with immunoSEQ multiplex PCR, while TCRdb's copy carries only in-frame clones and drops some. The table has some 29,000 clones, 75% to 80% seen once. Naive CD45RA+ and memory CD45RO+ CD4+ or CD8+ T cells were FACS-sorted. The chain recombines TRBV4-1 with TRBJ2-2; D not certain. Source material: memory CD4+ T cells from blood. This sample's subset: CD45RO+ memory T cells. The TCR was taken from a human donor in good health. This chain's CDR3 is CASSQASSGELFF. The CDR3, as DNA: TGCGCCAGCAGCCAAGCATCGTCCGGGGAGCTGTTTTTT.